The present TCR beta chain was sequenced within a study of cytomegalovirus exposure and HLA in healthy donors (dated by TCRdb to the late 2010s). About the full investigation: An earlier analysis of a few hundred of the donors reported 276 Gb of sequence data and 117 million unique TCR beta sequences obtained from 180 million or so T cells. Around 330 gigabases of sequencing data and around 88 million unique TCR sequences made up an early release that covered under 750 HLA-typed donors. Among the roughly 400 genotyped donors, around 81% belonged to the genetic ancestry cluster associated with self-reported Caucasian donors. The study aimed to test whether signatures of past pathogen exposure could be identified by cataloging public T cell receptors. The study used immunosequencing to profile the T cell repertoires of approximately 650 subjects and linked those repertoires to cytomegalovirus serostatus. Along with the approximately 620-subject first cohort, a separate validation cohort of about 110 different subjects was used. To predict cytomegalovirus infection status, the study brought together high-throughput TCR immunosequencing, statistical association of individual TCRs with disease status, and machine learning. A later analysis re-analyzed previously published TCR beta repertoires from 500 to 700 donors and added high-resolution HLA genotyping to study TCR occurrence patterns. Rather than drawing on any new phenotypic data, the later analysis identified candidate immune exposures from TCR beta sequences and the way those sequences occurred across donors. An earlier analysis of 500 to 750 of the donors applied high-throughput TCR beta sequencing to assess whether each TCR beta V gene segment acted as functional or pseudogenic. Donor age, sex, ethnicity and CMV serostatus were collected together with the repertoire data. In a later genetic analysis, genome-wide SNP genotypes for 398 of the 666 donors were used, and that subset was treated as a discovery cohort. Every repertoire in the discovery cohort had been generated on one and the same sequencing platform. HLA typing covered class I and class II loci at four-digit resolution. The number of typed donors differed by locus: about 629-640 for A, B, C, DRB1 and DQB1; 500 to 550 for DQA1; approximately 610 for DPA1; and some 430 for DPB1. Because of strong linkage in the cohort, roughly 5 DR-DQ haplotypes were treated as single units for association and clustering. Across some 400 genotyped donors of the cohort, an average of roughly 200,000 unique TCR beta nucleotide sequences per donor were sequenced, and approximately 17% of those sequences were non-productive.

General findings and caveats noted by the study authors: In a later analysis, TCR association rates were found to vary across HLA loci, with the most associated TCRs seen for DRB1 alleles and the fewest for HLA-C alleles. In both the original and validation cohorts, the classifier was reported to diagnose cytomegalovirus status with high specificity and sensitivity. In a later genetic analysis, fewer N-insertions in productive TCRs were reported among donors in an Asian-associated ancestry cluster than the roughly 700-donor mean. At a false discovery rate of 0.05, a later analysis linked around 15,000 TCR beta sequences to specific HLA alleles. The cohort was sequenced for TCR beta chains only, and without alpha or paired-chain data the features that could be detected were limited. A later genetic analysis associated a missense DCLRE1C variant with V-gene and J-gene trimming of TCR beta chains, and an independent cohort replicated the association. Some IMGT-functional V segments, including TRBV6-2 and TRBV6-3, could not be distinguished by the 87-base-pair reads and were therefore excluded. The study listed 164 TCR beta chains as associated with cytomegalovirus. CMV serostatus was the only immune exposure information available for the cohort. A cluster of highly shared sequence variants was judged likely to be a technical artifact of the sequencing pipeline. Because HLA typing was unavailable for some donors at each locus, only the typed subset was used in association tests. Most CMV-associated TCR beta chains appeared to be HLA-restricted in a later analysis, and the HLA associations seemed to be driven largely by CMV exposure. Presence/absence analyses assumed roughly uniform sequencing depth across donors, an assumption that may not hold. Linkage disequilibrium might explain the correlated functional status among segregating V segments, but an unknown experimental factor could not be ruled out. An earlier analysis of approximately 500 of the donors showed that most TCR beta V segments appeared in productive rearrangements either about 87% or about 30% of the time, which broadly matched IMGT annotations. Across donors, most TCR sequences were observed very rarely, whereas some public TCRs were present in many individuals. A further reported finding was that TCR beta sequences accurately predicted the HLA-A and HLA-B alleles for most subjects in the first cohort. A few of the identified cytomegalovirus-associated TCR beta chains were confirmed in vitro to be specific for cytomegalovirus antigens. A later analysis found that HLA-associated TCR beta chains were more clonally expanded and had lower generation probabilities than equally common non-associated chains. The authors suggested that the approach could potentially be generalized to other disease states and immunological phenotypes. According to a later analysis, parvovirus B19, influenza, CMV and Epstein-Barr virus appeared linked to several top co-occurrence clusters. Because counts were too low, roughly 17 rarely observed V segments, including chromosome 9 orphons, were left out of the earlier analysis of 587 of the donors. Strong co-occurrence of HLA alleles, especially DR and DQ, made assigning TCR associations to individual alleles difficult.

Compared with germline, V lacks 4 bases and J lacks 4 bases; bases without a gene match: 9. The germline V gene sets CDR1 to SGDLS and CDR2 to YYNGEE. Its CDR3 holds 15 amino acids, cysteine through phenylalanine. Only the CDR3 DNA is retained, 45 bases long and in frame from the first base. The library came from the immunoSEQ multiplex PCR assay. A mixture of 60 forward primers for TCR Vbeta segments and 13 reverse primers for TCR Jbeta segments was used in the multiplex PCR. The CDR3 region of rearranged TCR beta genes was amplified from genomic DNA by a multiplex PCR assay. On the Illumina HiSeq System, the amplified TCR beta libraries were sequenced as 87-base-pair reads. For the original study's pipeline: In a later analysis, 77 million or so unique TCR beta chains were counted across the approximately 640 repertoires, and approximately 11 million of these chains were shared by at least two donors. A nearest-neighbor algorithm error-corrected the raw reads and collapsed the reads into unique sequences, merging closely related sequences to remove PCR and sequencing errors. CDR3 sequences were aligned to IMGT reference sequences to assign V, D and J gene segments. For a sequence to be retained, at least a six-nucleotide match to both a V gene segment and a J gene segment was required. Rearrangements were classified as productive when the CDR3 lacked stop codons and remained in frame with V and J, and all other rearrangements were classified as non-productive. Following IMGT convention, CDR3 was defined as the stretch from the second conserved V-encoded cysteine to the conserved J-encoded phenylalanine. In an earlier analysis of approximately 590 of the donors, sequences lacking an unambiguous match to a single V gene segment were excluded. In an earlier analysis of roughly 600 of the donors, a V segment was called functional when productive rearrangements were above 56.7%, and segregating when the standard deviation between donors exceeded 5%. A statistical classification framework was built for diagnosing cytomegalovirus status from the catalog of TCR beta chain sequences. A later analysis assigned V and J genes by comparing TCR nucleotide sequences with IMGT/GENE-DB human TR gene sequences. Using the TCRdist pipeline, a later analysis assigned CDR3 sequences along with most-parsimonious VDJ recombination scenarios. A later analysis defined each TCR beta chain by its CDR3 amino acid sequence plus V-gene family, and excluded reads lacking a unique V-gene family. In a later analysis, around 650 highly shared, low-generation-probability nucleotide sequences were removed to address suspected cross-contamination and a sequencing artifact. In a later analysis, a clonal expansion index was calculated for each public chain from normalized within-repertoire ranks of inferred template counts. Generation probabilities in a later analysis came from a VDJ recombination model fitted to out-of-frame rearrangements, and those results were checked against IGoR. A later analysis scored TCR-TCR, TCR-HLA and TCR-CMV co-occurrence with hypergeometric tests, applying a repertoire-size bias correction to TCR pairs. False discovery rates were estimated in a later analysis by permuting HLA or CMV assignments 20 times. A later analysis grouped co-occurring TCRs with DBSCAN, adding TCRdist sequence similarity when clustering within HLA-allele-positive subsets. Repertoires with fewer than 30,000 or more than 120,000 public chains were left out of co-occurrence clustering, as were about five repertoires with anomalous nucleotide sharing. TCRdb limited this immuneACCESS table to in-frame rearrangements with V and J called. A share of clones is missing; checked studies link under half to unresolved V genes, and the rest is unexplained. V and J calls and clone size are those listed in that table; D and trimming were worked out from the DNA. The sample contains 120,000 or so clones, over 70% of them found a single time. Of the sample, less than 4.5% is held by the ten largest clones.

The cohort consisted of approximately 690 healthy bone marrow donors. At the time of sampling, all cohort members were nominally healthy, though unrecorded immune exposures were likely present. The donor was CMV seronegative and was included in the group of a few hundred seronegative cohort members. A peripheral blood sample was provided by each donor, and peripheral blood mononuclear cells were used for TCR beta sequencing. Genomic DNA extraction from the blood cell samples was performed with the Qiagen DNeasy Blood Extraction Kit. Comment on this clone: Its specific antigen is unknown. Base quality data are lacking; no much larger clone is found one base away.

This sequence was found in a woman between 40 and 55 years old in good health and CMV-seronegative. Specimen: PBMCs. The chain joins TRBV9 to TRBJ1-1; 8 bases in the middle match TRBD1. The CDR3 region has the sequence CASSPGGGWGTEAFF. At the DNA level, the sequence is TGTGCCAGCAGCCCAGGGGGCGGATGGGGCACTGAAGCTTTCTTT. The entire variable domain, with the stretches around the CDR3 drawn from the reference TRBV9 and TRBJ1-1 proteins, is DSGVTQTPKHLITATGQRVTLRCSPRSGDLSVYWYQQSLDQGLQFLIQYYNGEERAKGNILERFSAQQFPDLHSELNLSSLELGDSALYFCASSPGGGWGTEAFFGQGTRLTVV.